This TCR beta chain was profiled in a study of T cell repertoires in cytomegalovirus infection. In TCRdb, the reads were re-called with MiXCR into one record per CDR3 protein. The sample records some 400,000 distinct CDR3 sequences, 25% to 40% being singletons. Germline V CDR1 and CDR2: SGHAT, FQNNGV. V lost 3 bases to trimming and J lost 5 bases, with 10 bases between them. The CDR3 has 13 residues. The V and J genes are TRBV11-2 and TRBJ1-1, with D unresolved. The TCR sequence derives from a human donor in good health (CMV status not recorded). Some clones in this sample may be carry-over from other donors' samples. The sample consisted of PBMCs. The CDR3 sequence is CASSFRAVTEAFF. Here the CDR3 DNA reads TGTGCCAGCAGCTTTAGGGCAGTGACTGAAGCTTTCTTT.